Each of the 8 T cell receptor beta chains below was sequenced from the same sample in a study of blood T cell repertoires in COVID-19. The method was immunoSEQ multiplex PCR; TCRdb's version includes in-frame clones alone and lacks a portion of them. The data contain 200,000 to 300,000 clones, approximately 85% of them singletons. The source material was peripheral blood. These receptors were obtained from a man aged 45-60 years with COVID-19, enrolled during active disease.

The chain's CDR3 is CASSMGQVNEQFF. The CDR3 coding sequence is TGTGCCAGTAGTATGGGACAGGTCAATGAGCAGTTCTTC. The chain couples TRBV19 to TRBJ2-1, with 8 nucleotides matching TRBD1. V was clipped by 3 bases and J by 6 bases; unmatched bases: 1. The germline V gene has CDR1 LNHDA and CDR2 SQIVND (reference sequence). This CDR3 is built from 13 residues.

The DNA for the CDR3 is TGTGCCAGCAGCCCAAGGGGCAGGGAGCAGTTCTTC. Translation gives CASSPRGREQFF. The V call is TRBV7-9, the J call TRBJ2-1, with TRBD1 as a possible D gene (5 bases). Germline loops: CDR1 SEHNR, CDR2 FQNEAQ (reference sequence). Trimming shortened V by 5 bases and J by 10 bases, and 12 bases separated the two germline ends. This CDR3 comprises 12 residues.

This clone was seen only once. The V call is TRBV3-1 (or the pseudogene TRBV3-2), the J call TRBJ1-6, with D possibly being TRBD1 (5 bases). Trimming pared 5 bases from V and 0 bases from J, leaving 5 bases between. Germline CDR1 reads LGHDT; CDR2 reads YNNKEL (reference sequence). The CDR3 is 14 amino acids. CDR3 residues: CASSDSSYNSPLHF. DNA for the CDR3: TGTGCCAGCAGCGACAGCTCCTATAATTCACCCCTCCACTTT.

This chain joins TRBV11-2 and TRBJ1-5, with D perhaps TRBD1 (6 bases). Trimming left V 5 bases short and J 6 bases short, with 23 bases between. CDR3 length: 17 amino acids. The V gene's germline CDR1 is SGHAT and CDR2 FQNNGV. For the CDR3, the DNA is TGTGCCAGCAGCCTGAAGACAGGATTAATGGTCGGTCAGCCCCAGCATTTT. Amino acids: CASSLKTGLMVGQPQHF.

This chain links TRBV4-2 with TRBJ2-7; the match to TRBD2 covers 8 bases. Looked up from germline, CDR1 is LGHNA and CDR2 is YNFKEQ. The length of the CDR3 is 21 residues. The ends lost 0 bases at V and 7 bases at J; junction bases unmatched: 26. CDR3 loop: CASSQDLVKDLYVGGAREQYF. The CDR3 nucleotides read TGTGCCAGCAGCCAAGATCTTGTTAAGGACTTGTATGTCGGGGGGGCTCGGGAGCAGTACTTC.

The CDR3 here is CSATRERQETQYF. CDR3 sequence (DNA): TGCAGCGCTACCCGGGAGAGACAAGAGACCCAGTACTTC. V and J are TRBV29-1 and TRBJ2-5, with D tentatively TRBD2 (6 bases). Between the trimmed V and J ends, which lost 7 bases and 2 bases, there was a span of 14 bases. The CDR3 runs to 13 residues. Germline CDR1 and CDR2: SQVTM and ANQGSEA.

CDR3 region: CASLGQRNTEAFF. DNA of the CDR3: TGTGCCAGCCTCGGACAGAGGAACACTGAAGCTTTCTTT. This chain links TRBV18 with TRBJ1-1; the D gene is possibly TRBD1 (6 bases). This CDR3 is built from 13 residues. Trimming removed 8 bases at V and 1 base at J, with 11 bases between. From germline, CDR1 is KGHSH and CDR2 LQKENI.

The J gene is TRBJ1-4, the V gene TRBV30; TRBD1 might be the D (5 bases). This CDR3 contains 16 residues. Trimming removed 0 bases at V and 5 bases at J, with 16 bases between. Germline CDR1 GTSNPN, CDR2 SVGIG (reference sequence). As DNA, the CDR3 is TGTGCCTGGAGTGTATTTGGCAGGGTGGGGAATGAAAAACTGTTTTTT. It codes for CAWSVFGRVGNEKLFF.